The entry below describes one TCR beta chain. Antigen specificity is unknown. Using immunoSEQ multiplex PCR, the repertoire was profiled, and TCRdb retains in-frame clones only, with some absent. Of more than 2 million clones detected, approximately 95% appear once; the ten largest clones hold about 1.1%. CD45RO-negative, CCR7-positively selected cells formed the naive CD8 fraction, excluding terminally differentiated effector memory CD45RA+ cells. Donors, healthy HIV-negative adults, lacked recent acute infections or vaccinations. The sample originates from a study of shared clonotypes between healthy human individuals. Points from the study as a whole: Larger richness was generally estimated for naive than memory subsets.

V lost 3 bases and J 5 bases, leaving 10 bases between the germline ends. CDR1 and CDR2 (germline): SNHLY, FYNNEI. The CDR3 runs to 13 residues. The sample was naive CD8+ T cells sorted from blood. The gene calls are TRBV2 and TRBJ2-5; D is uncertain. The sequence came from a young man in good health. In nucleotides, the CDR3 is TGTGCCAGCAGTGATAGCAAGCTGGAGACCCAGTACTTC. Translating gives CASSDSKLETQYF.